This T cell receptor (beta chain) was profiled in a study of CD8 T cells in ankylosing spondylitis. Study-wide results and limits: CD8+ cells made up the disease-linked clones, which were relatively rare in peripheral blood.

This clonotype was found many times. Its antigen is as yet unknown. TCRdb used MiXCR to reprocess the 5' RACE reads, holding one entry per CDR3 protein. The sample carries 250,000 or so distinct CDR3 sequences, roughly a quarter recorded once. V was clipped by 3 bases and J by 4 bases, with 12 bases between them. The CDR3 consists of 14 residues. This chain connects TRBV12-3 or TRBV12-4 to TRBJ1-1; no definite D call. Material for sequencing was blood, either unsorted or a sorted T cell fraction (not recorded which). This receptor was taken from a male donor with ankylosing spondylitis or in good health (not recorded which). In DNA, the CDR3 is TGTGCCAGCAGTTTCACCCGCCGGGGCACTGAAGCTTTCTTT. It yields the protein CASSFTRRGTEAFF.